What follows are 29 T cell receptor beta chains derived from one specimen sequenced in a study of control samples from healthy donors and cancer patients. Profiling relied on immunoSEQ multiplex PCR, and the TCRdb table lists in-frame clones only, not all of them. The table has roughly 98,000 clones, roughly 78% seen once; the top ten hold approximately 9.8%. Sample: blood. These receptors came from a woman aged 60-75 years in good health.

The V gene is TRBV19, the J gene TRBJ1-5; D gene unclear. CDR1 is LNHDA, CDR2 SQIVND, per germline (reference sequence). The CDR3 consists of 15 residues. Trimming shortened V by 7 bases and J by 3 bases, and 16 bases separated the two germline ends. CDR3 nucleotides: TGTGCCAGTATTGCCCAAGGGCAGATCAATCAGCCCCAGCATTTT. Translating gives CASIAQGQINQPQHF.

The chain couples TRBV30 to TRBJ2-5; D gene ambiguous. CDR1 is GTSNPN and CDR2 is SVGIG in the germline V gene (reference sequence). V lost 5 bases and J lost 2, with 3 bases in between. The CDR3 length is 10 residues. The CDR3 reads CAWYQETQYF. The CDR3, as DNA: TGTGCCTGGTATCAAGAGACCCAGTACTTC. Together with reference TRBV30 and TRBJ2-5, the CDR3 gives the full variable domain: SQTIHQWPATLVQPVGSPLSLECTVEGTSNPNLYWYRQAAGRGLQLLFYSVGIGQISSEVPQNLSASRPQDRQFILSSKKLLLSDSGFYLCAWYQETQYFGPGTRLLVL.

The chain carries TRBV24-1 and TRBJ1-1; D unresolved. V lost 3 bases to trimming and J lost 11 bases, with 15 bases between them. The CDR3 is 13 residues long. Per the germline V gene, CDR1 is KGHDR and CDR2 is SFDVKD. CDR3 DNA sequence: TGTGCCACCAGTGATGCTGGGTCGAAGGTGGCTTTCTTT. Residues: CATSDAGSKVAFF.

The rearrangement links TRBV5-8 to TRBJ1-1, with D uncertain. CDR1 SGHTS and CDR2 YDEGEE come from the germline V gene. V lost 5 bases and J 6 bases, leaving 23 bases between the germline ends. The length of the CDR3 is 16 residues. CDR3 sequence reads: CASSKGSGYTRAEAFF. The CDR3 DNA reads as TGTGCCAGCAGTAAAGGATCGGGATATACGAGGGCTGAAGCTTTCTTT.

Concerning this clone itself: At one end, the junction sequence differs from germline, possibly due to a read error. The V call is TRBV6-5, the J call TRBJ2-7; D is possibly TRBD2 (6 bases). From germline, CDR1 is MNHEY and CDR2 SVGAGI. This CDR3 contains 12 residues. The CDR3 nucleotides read TGTGCCACCAGACTAGTTCCCTATGAGCAGTACTTC. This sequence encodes CATRLVPYEQYF.

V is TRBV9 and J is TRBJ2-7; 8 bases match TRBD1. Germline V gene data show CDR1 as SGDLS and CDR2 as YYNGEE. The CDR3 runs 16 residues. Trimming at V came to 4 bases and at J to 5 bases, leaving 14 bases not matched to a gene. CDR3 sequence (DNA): TGTGCCAGCAGCCCTCCCCCTCAGGGGGCGGTCAACGAGCAGTACTTC. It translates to CASSPPPQGAVNEQYF.

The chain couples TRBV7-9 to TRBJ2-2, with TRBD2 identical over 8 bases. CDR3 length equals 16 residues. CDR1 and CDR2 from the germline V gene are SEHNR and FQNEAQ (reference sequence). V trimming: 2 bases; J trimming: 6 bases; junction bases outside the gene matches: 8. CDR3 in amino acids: CASSLLLAGGPGELFF. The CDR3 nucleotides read TGTGCCAGCAGCTTATTGTTGGCGGGAGGCCCCGGGGAGCTGTTTTTT.

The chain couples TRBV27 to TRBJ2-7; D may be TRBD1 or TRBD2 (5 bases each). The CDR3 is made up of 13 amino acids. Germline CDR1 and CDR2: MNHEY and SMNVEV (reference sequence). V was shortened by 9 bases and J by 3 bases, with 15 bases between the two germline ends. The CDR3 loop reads CARRSGRDYEQYF. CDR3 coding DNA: TGTGCCAGACGCTCGGGGCGCGACTACGAGCAGTACTTC.

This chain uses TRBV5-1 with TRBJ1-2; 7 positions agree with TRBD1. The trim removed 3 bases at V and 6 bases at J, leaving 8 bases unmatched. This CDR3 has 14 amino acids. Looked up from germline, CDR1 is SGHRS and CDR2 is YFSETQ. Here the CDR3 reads CASSWGGQYDGYTF. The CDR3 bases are TGCGCCAGCAGCTGGGGGGGACAGTACGATGGCTACACCTTC.

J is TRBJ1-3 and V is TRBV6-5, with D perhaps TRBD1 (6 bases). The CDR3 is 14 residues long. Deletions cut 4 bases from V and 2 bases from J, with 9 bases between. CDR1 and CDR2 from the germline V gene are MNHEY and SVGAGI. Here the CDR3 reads CASSSRQAGNTIYF. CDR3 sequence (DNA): TGTGCCAGCAGTTCGCGACAGGCTGGAAACACCATATATTTT.

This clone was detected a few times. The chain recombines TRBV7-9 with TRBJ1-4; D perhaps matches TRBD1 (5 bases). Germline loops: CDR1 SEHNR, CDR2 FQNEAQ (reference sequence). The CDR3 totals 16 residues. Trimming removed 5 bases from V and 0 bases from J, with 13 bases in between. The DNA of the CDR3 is TGTGCCAGCAGCGACCGCCGACAGTCAACTAATGAAAAACTGTTTTTT. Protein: CASSDRRQSTNEKLFF.

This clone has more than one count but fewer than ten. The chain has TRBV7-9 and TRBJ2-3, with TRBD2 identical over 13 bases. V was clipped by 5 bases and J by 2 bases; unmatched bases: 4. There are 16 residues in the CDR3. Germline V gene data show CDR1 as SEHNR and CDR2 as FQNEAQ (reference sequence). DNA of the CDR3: TGTGCCAGCAGCCGGACTAGCGGGGGCATCACAGATACGCAGTATTTT. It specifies CASSRTSGGITDTQYF.

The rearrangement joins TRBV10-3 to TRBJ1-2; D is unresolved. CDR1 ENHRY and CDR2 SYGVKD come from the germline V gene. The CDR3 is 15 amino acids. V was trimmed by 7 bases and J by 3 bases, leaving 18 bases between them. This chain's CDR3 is CAITPSPPYDYGYTF. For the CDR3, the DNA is TGTGCCATCACCCCCTCGCCCCCATATGACTATGGCTACACCTTC.

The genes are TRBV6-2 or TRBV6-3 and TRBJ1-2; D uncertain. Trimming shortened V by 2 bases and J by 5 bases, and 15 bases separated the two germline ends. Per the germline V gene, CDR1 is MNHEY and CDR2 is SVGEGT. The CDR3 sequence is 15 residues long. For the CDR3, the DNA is TGTGCCAGCAGTTACCGGGCGCGGGGATCTTATGGCTACACCTTC. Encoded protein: CASSYRARGSYGYTF.

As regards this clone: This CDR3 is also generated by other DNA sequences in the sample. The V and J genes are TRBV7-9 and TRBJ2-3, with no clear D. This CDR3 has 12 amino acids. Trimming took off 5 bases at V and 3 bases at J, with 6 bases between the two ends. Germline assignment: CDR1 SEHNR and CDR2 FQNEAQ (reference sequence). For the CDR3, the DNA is TGTGCCAGCAGCCTCGATACAGATACGCAGTATTTT. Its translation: CASSLDTDTQYF.

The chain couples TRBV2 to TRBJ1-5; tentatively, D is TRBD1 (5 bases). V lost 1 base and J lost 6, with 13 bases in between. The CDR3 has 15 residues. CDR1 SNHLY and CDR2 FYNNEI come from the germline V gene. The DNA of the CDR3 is TGTGCCAGCAGTGAAGGATTGGGGGTACGTCAGCCCCAGCATTTT. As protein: CASSEGLGVRQPQHF.

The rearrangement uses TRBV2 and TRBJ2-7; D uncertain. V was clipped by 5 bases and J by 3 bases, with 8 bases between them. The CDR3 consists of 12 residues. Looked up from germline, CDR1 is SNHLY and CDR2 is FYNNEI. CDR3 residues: CASSRTGYEQYF. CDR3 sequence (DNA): TGTGCCAGCAGTCGCACCGGCTACGAGCAGTACTTC.

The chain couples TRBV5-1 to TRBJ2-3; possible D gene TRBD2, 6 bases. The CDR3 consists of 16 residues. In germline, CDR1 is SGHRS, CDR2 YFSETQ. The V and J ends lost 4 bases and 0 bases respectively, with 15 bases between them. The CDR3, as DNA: TGCGCCAGCAGCGGACCTAGCGCCTCGAGCACAGATACGCAGTATTTT. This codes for CASSGPSASSTDTQYF.

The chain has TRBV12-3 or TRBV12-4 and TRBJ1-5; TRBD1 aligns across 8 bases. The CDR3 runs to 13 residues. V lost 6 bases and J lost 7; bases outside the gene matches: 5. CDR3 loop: CASSQQGGQPQHF. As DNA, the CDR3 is TGTGCCAGCAGCCAACAGGGGGGACAGCCCCAGCATTTT.

The CDR3 coding sequence is TGTGCCAGCAGCTCCGGCGGGGAAGCGGGGGGCTACACCTTC. Its protein product is CASSSGGEAGGYTF. V is TRBV6-2 or TRBV6-3 and J is TRBJ1-2; D not resolved. Between the trimmed V and J ends, which lost 6 bases and 8 bases, there was a span of 19 bases. Germline CDR1 is MNHEY and CDR2 is SVGEGT. The CDR3 consists of 14 residues.

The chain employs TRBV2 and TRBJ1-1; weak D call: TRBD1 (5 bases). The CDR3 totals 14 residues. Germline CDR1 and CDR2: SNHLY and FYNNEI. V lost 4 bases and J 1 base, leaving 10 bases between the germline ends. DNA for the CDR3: TGTGCCAGCAGTGTCCAGACAGCGAACACTGAAGCTTTCTTT. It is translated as CASSVQTANTEAFF.

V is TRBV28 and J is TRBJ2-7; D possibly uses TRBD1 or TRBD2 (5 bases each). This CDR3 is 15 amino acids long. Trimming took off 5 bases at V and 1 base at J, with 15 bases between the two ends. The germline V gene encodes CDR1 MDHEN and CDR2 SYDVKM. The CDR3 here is CASSQSGTVSYEQYF. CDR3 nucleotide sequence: TGTGCCAGCAGTCAGTCCGGGACGGTTTCCTACGAGCAGTACTTC.

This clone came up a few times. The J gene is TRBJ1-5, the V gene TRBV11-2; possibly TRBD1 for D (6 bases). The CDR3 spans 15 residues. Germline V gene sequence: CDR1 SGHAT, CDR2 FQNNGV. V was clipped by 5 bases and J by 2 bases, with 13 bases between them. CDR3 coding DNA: TGTGCCAGCAGCCTACAGGACAGCCGCAATCAGCCCCAGCATTTT. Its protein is CASSLQDSRNQPQHF.

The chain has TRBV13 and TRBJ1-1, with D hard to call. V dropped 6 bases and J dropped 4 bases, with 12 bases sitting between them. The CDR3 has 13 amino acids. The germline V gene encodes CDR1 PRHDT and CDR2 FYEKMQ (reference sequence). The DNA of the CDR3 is TGTGCCAGCAGTTTGTTTGAGGGCACTGAAGCTTTCTTT. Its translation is CASSLFEGTEAFF.

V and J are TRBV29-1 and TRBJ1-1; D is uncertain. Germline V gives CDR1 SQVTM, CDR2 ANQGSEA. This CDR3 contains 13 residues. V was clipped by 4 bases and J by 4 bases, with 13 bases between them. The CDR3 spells CSVVVRRATEAFF. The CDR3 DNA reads TGCAGCGTTGTTGTCCGGAGAGCCACTGAAGCTTTCTTT.

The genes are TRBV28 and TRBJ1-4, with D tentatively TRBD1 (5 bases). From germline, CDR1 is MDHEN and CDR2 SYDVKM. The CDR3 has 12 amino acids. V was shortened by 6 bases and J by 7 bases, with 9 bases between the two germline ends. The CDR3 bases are TGTGCCAGCAGCGCGGGACCTGAAAAACTGTTTTTT. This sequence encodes CASSAGPEKLFF.

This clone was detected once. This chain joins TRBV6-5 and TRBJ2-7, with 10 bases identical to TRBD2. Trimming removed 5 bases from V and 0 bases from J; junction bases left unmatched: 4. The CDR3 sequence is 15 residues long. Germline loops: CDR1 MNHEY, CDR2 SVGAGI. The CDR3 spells CASSPTSGNSYEQYF. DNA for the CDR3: TGTGCCAGCAGTCCTACTAGCGGGAACTCCTACGAGCAGTACTTC.

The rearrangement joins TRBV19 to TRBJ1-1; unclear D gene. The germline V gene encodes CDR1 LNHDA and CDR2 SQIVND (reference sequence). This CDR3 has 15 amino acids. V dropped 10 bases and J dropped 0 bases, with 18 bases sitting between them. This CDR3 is CATLRASQMNTEAFF. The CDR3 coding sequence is TGTGCCACCTTAAGGGCGTCCCAAATGAACACTGAAGCTTTCTTT.

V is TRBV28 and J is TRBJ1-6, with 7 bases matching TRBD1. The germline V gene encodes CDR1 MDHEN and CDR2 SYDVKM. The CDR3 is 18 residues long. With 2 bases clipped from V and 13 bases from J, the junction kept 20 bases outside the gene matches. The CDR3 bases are TGTGCCAGCAGTTTACTGAGACAGGGCGGGGAATTCAGGACTCCCCTCCACTTT. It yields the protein CASSLLRQGGEFRTPLHF.